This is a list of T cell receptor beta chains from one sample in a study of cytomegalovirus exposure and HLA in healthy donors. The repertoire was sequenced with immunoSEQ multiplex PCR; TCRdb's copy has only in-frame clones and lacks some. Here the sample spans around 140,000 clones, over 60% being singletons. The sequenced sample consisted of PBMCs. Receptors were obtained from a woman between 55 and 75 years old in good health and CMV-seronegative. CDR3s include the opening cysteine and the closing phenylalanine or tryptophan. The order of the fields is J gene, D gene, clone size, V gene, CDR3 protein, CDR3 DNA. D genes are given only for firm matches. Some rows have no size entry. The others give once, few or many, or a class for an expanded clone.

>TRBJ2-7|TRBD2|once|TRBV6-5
CASRPGLGAYEQYF
TGTGCCAGCAGACCCGGACTAGGAGCGTACGAGCAGTACTTC
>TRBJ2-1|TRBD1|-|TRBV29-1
CSVAWGAGQGARNEQFF
TGCAGCGTTGCCTGGGGAGCGGGACAGGGGGCGAGAAATGAGCAGTTCTTC
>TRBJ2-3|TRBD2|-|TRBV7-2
CASSRSGGPDTQYF
TGTGCCAGCAGCAGGTCGGGAGGGCCAGATACGCAGTATTTT
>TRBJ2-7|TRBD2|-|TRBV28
CASSFGSGEGLKYYEQYF
TGTGCCAGCAGTTTTGGGAGCGGGGAGGGGCTAAAATACTACGAGCAGTACTTC
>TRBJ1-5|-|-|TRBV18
CASSPEQADNQPQHF
TGTGCCAGCTCACCGGAACAGGCTGACAATCAGCCCCAGCATTTT
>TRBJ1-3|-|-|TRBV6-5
CATDKQSSGNTIYF
TGTGCCACGGATAAACAGAGCTCTGGAAACACCATATATTTT
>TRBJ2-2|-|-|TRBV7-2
CASSLYRVGNTGELFF
TGTGCCAGCAGCTTATACAGGGTCGGCAACACCGGGGAGCTGTTTTTT
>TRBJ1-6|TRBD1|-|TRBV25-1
CASSPQGAAPLHF
TGTGCCAGCAGTCCGCAGGGGGCTGCACCCCTCCACTTT
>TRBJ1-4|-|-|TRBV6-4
CASSDVGTPTDEKLFF
TGTGCCAGCAGTGACGTCGGGACACCGACTGATGAGAAACTGTTTTTT
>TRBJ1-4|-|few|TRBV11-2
CASSLDGRGGEKLFF
TGTGCCAGCAGCTTAGACGGCCGCGGTGGTGAAAAACTGTTTTTT
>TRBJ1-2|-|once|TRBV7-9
CASSLAPGDFATF
TGTGCCAGCAGCTTAGCCCCGGGGGACTTTGCCACCTTC
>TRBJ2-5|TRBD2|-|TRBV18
CASSRNIAGAKQETQYF
TGTGCCAGCTCGCGGAACATAGCGGGGGCCAAACAAGAGACCCAGTACTTC
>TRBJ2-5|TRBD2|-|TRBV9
CASSVGWRGGETQYF
TGTGCCAGCAGCGTAGGGTGGCGGGGGGGAGAGACCCAGTACTTC